This TCR beta chain was recorded in a study of post-analysis software for immune sequencing data (dated by TCRdb to the mid-2010s). Concerning the study at large: Recorded disease courses included relapsing-remitting, secondary progressive and progressive-relapsing multiple sclerosis, with some patients lacking subtype annotation. The patient repertoires were set against ten to eleven previously published healthy control repertoires from donors whose ages ranged from about 6 to 25 years. A subset of samples was prepared in parallel using single-end sample barcoding, then pooled and co-amplified after Illumina adapter ligation.

Receptor libraries were prepared by PCR. These reads were obtained on an Illumina HiSeq 2500. Unique molecular identifiers were incorporated into TCR beta cDNA libraries to reduce PCR and sequencing biases. Some 500,000 cDNA molecules were obtained per 1 to 10 million input T cells, so each molecule approximated one T cell. The patient libraries were prepared and sequenced using the same protocol as the earlier healthy control dataset. Samples belonging to the same batch were prepared together, multiplexed and sequenced on a shared HiSeq lane. On the study's bioinformatics: MIGEC was used to process the raw barcoded reads, and molecular identifier groups with only a single read were discarded before consensus assembly and CDR3 extraction. VDJtools was used for post-analysis of the clonotype tables, with diversity normalized by down-sampling every dataset to the smallest sample size. To correct batch-related cross-sample contamination, repertoire overlap clustering matched CDR3 amino acid sequences but not nucleotide sequences. The public reads were quality trimmed at Q25 with fastp and then assembled into clones with MiXCR by TCRdb, keeping productive beta chains. All rows with the same CDR3 protein become a single entry with the most common DNA and genes. The V and J calls and clone size come from TCRdb's table, not from the authors' own analysis. The sample yields approximately 730,000 distinct CDR3 sequences; roughly 27% were counted once. The ten top clones hold 0.5% to 0.6% of the sample.

The CDR3, from cysteine to phenylalanine, totals 15 residues. Only the CDR3 region is kept as DNA, spanning 45 bases read in frame from base 1. Trimmed from V: 3 bases; trimmed from J: 6 bases; junction bases lacking a gene match: 7. Regarding this clonotype: Its recognized antigen is unknown. Base qualities are not recorded, but no much larger clone differs from it by a single base.

Overall results and qualifications from the work: Multiple sclerosis patients had significantly lower normalized Chao1 diversity than controls, a result that suggests substantial peripheral T-cell clonal expansion. Patients showed significantly higher frequencies than controls for a handful of TRBV segments, among them TRBV5-6, TRBV5-1 and TRBV20-1. Direct clustering with F measure showed strong co-clustering of samples prepared in the same batch, prompting a batch-effect correction. The control group was slightly older than the multiple sclerosis patient group.

To demonstrate the VDJtools post-analysis software, the study profiled TCR beta repertoires from the peripheral blood of 13 young patients with multiple sclerosis. The multiple sclerosis patients were children and adolescents ranging in age from roughly 6 to 16 years. The chain couples TRBV12-3 or TRBV12-4 to TRBJ2-3; the junction holds 9 bases that match TRBD1. The clonotype comes from a girl under 18 with multiple sclerosis. Sequencing was performed on blood. CDR3 loop: CASSLTQGASDTQYF. The nucleotide sequence reads TGTGCCAGCAGTTTGACACAGGGGGCGAGTGATACGCAGTATTTT.